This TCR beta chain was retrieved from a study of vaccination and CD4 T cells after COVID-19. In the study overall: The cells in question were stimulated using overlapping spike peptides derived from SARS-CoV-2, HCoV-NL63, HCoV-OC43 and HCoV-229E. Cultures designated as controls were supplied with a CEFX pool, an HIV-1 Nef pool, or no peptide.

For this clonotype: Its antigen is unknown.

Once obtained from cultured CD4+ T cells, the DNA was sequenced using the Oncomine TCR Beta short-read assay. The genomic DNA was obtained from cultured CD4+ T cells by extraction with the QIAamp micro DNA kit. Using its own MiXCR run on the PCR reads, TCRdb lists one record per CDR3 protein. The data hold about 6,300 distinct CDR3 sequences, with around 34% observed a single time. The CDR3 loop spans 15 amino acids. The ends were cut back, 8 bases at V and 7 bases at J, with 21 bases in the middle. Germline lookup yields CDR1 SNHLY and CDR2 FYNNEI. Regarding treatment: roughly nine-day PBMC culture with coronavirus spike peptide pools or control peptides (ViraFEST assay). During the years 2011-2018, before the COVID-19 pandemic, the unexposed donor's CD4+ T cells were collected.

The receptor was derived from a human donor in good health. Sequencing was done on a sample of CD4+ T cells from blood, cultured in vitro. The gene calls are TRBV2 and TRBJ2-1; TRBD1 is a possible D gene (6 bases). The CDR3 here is CASQRQAGPGNEQFF. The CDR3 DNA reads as TGTGCCAGCCAACGACAGGCAGGGCCAGGGAATGAGCAGTTCTTC.